This section outlines one T cell receptor (beta chain) sequence together with its context. The CDR3 contains 13 residues. Germline V lookup: CDR1 SGHNT, CDR2 YYREEE (reference sequence). The V end lost 0 bases, the J end lost 14 bases, and 12 bases lay between the germline ends. The table came from immunoSEQ multiplex PCR; TCRdb's copy has only in-frame clones and leaves some out. The data hold around 2.5 million clones, with roughly 93% observed a single time. This record belongs to a study of shared clonotypes between healthy human individuals. The TCR comes from a man aged 18 to 29 in good health. Some clones in this sample may be carry-over from other donors' samples. The J gene is TRBJ1-6, the V gene TRBV5-4; D is uncertain. Sequences were obtained from naive CD4+ T cells from PBMCs. Described subset: CD45RA+ positively selected. The CDR3 coding sequence is TGTGCCAGCAGCTTGGTGGCAGAGGAAGCCCTCCACTTT. This codes for CASSLVAEEALHF.